This T cell receptor (beta chain) derives from a study of T cell responses to AZD1222 COVID-19 vaccine. For the study at large: Pooled samples include second doses given at about 4 or 12 weeks. Study-wide findings and caveats: Within unmutated variant regions lay the reported targets of nearly half of spike-specific TCRs. Samples come after the peak T cell response, not at day 14. Regions 160-218 and 743-854 held dominance among vaccine-associated CD4 TCRs, which spanned spike.

The CDR3 runs 15 residues. Germline-derived CDR1 and CDR2 are MDHEN and SYDVKM. The ends were cut back, 6 bases at V and 7 bases at J, with 21 bases in the middle. Turning to this clone: The antigen is unknown.

Produced via immunoSEQ multiplex PCR; TCRdb's table is partial and in-frame only. The sample has 95,000 to 150,000 clones, 80% to 90% seen once; the top ten hold 6% to 8%. This TCR was recovered from an adult in good health. This chain joins TRBV28 and TRBJ1-2; possible D gene TRBD1, 5 bases. Source: peripheral blood, taken on day 0 of AZD1222 vaccination. The CDR3 spells CASSPRWGIMGGYTF. DNA of the CDR3: TGTGCCAGCAGCCCCCGGTGGGGGATAATGGGTGGCTACACCTTC.